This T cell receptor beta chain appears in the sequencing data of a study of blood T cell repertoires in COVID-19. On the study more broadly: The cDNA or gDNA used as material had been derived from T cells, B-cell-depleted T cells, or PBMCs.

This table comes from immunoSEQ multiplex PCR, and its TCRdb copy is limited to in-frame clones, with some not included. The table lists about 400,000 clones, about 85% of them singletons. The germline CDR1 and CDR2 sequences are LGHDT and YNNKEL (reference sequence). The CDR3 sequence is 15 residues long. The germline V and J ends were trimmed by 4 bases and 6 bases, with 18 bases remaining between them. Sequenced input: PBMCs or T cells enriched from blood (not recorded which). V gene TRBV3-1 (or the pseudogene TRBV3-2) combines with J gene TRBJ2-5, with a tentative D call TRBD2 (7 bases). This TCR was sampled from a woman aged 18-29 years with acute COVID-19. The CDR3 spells CASSPPRGGPKTQYF. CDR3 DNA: TGTGCCAGCAGCCCCCCCCGCGGGGGCCCCAAGACCCAGTACTTC.